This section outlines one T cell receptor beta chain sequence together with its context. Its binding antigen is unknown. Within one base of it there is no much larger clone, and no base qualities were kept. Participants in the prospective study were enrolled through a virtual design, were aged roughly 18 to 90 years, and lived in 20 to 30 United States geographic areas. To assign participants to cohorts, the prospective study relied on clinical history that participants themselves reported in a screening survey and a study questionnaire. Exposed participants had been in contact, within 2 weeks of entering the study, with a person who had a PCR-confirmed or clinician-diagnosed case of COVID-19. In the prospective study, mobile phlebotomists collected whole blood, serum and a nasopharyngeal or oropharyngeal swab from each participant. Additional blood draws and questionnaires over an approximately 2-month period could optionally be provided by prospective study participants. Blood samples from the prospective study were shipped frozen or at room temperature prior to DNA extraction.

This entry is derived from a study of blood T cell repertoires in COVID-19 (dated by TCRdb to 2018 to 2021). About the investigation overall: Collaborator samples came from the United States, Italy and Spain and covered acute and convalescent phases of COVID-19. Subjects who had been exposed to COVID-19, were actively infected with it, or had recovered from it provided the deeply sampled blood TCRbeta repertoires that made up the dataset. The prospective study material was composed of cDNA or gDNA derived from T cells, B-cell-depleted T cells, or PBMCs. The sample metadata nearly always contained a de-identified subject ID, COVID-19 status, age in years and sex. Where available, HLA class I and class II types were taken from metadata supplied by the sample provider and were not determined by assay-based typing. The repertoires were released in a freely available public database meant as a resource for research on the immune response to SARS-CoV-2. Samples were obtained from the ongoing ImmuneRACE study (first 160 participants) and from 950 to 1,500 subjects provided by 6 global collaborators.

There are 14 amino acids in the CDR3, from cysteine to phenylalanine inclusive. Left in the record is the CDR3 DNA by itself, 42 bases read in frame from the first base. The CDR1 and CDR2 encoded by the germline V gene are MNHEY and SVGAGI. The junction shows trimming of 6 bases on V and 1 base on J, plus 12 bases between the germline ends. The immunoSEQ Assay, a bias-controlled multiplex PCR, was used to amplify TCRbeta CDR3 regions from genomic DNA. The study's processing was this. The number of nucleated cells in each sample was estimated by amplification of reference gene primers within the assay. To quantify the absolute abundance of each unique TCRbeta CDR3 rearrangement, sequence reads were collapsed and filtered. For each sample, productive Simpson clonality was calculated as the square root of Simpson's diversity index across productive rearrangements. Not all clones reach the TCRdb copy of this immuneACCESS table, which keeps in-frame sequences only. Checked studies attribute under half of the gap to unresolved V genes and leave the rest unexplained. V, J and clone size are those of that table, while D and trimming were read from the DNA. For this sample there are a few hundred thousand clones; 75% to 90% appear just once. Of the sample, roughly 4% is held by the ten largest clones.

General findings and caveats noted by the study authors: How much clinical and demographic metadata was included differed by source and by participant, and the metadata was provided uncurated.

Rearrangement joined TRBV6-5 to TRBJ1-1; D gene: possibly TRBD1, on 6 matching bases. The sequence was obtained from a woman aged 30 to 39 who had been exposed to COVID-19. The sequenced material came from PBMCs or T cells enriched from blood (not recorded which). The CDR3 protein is CASSLGQSNTEAFF. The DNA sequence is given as TGTGCCAGCAGCCTCGGACAGTCGAACACTGAAGCTTTCTTT.